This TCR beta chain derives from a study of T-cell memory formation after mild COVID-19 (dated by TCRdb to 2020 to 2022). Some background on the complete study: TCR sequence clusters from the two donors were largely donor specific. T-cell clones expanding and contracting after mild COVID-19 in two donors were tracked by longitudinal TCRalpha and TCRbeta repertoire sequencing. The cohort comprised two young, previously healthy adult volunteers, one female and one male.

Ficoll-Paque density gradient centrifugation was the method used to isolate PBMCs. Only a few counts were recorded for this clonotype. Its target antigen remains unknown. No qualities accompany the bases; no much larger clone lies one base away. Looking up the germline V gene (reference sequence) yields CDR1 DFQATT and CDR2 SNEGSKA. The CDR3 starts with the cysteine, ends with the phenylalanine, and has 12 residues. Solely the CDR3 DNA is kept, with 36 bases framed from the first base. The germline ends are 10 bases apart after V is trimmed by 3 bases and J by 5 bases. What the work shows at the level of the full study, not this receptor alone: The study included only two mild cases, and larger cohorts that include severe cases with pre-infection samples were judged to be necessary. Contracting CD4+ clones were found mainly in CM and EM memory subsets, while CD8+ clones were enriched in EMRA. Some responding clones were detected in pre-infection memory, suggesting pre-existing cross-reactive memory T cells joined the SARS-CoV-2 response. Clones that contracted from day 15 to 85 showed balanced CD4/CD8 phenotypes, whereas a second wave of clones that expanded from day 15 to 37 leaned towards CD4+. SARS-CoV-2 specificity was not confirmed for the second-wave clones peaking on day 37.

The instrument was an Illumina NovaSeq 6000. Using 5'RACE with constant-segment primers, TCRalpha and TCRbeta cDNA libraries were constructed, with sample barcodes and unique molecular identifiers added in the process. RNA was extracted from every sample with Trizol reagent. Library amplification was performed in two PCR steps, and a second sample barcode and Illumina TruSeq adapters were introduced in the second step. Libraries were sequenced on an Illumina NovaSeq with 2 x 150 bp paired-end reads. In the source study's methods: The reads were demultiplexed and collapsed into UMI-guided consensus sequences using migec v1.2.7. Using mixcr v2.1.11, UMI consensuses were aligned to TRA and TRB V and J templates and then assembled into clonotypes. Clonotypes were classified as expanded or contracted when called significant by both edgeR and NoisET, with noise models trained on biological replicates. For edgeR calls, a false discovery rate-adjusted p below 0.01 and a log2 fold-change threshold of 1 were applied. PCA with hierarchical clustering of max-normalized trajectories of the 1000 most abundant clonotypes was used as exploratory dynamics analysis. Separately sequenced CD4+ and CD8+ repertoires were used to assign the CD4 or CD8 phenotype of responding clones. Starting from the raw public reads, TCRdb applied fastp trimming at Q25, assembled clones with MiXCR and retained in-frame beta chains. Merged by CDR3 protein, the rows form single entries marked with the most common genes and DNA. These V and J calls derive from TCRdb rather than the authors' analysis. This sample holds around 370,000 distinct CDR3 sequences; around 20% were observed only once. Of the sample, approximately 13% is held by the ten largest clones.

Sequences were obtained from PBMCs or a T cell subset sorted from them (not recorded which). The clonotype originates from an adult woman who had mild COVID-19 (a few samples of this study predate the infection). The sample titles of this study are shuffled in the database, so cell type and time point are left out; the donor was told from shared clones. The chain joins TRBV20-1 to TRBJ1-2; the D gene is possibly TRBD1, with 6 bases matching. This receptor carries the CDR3 CSARGGHYGYTF. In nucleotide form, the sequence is TGCAGTGCTAGGGGGGGGCATTATGGCTACACCTTC.